A selection of T cell receptor beta chains follows, all from one sample in a study of shared clonotypes between healthy human individuals. The method was immunoSEQ multiplex PCR; TCRdb's version includes in-frame clones alone and lacks a portion of them. The profile shows 1.6 million or so clones, just under 99% of them singletons. Sequencing input: naive CD4+ T cells sorted from blood. Receptors were obtained from a man aged 25 to 40 in good health. CDR3s include the opening cysteine and the closing phenylalanine or tryptophan. D genes are given only for firm matches. Only some rows state a clone size, as once, few, many or a class for expanded clones.

D,J,V,size,CDR3,DNA
-,TRBJ2-1,TRBV7-2,-,CASSLALPINEQFF,TGTGCCAGCAGCTTAGCATTACCGATCAATGAGCAGTTCTTC
-,TRBJ2-7,TRBV7-2,-,CASIPVAQGGEQYF,TGTGCCAGCATCCCAGTGGCCCAAGGGGGCGAGCAGTACTTC
TRBD2,TRBJ2-1,TRBV4-1,-,CASSQGLAGMGSGYNEQFF,TGCGCCAGCAGCCAAGGGCTAGCGGGAATGGGGAGCGGATACAATGAGCAGTTCTTC
TRBD2,TRBJ2-1,TRBV6-5,-,CASSGLAGGYEQFF,TGTGCCAGCAGTGGACTAGCGGGAGGGTATGAGCAGTTCTTC
TRBD1,TRBJ2-1,TRBV29-1,-,CSVTDRVVYNEQFF,TGCAGCGTCACTGACAGGGTTGTATACAATGAGCAGTTCTTC
-,TRBJ2-3,TRBV7-6,-,CASSLGVGTDTQYF,TGTGCCAGCAGCTTGGGTGTTGGCACAGATACGCAGTATTTT
-,TRBJ2-1,TRBV19,-,CASSMLGSSYNEQFF,TGTGCCAGTAGTATGCTGGGGAGCTCCTACAATGAGCAGTTCTTC
-,TRBJ2-1,TRBV19,-,CASSILGPKHNEQFF,TGTGCCAGTAGTATTCTAGGCCCCAAACATAATGAGCAGTTCTTC
-,TRBJ2-7,TRBV7-2,-,CASSLIGAGNSYEQYF,TGTGCCAGCAGCCTGATCGGGGCGGGCAACTCCTACGAGCAGTACTTC
-,TRBJ2-1,TRBV11-2,-,CASRKPGLSYNEQFF,TGTGCCAGCAGAAAACCGGGTCTCTCCTACAATGAGCAGTTCTTC
-,TRBJ1-4,TRBV13,once,CASSLTQGSEKLFF,TGTGCCAGCAGCTTAACACAGGGTAGCGAAAAACTGTTTTTT
TRBD1,TRBJ2-7,TRBV6-1,-,CASSLRDSASYEQYF,TGTGCCAGCAGTCTCCGGGACAGCGCTTCCTACGAGCAGTACTTC
TRBD2,TRBJ2-2,TRBV10-2,-,CASSESGLQTSGAARTGELFF,TGCGCCAGCAGTGAGAGCGGCCTCCAGACTAGCGGAGCTGCACGCACCGGGGAGCTGTTTTTT
-,TRBJ2-1,TRBV28,-,CASREQGSYNEQFF,TGTGCCAGCAGAGAGCAGGGGTCCTACAATGAGCAGTTCTTC
-,TRBJ2-7,TRBV30,-,CAWRWGANYEQYF,TGTGCCTGGAGATGGGGGGCAAACTACGAGCAGTACTTC
-,TRBJ1-5,TRBV30,-,CAWSGQGFYSNQPQHF,TGTGCCTGGAGTGGCCAGGGCTTTTATAGCAATCAGCCCCAGCATTTT
TRBD2,TRBJ2-1,TRBV11-2,-,CAIKPGTSGRIRSYNEQFF,TGTGCCATCAAACCGGGGACTAGCGGGAGGATTAGGAGTTACAATGAGCAGTTCTTC
-,TRBJ1-1,TRBV13,-,CASSQGFSQGTNTEAFF,TGTGCCAGCAGCCAAGGCTTCTCACAGGGTACGAACACTGAAGCTTTCTTT
TRBD1,TRBJ1-2,TRBV7-2,-,CASSLPGGGRAYGYTF,TGTGCCAGCAGCCTCCCAGGGGGGGGTAGGGCCTATGGCTACACCTTC
TRBD1,TRBJ2-5,TRBV28,-,CASSTGEIQETQYF,TGTGCCAGCAGTACAGGGGAAATCCAAGAGACCCAGTACTTC
-,TRBJ2-7,TRBV5-1,once,CASSLETGRYYEQYF,TGCGCCAGCAGCTTAGAGACAGGGAGGTACTACGAGCAGTACTTC
TRBD1,TRBJ2-7,TRBV6-6,-,CASSYSRDRVEEQYF,TGTGCCAGCAGTTACTCGAGGGACAGGGTCGAAGAGCAGTACTTC
-,TRBJ2-1,TRBV5-5,-,CASSPTPDNEQFF,TGTGCCAGCAGCCCTACCCCTGACAATGAGCAGTTCTTC
TRBD2,TRBJ2-3,TRBV10-1,once,CASSALAGDRADTQYF,TGCGCCAGCAGTGCACTAGCGGGGGATAGGGCAGATACGCAGTATTTT
-,TRBJ2-5,TRBV29-1,-,CSVVSWPAETQYF,TGCAGCGTTGTATCTTGGCCTGCGGAGACCCAGTACTTC
TRBD1,TRBJ1-2,TRBV5-1,-,CASSMDRVYGYTF,TGCGCCAGCAGCATGGACAGGGTTTATGGCTACACCTTC
-,TRBJ1-1,TRBV7-2,-,CASSLNRGNTEAFF,TGTGCCAGCAGCTTAAATCGGGGGAACACTGAAGCTTTCTTT
-,TRBJ2-2,TRBV9,-,CASSELGNTGELFF,TGTGCCAGCAGCGAGCTAGGGAACACCGGGGAGCTGTTTTTT
-,TRBJ2-3,TRBV10-3,-,CAISDNGGVQYF,TGTGCCATCAGTGATAATGGTGGGGTTCAGTATTTT
TRBD2,TRBJ2-3,TRBV29-1,-,CSVTSGVTDTQYF,TGCAGCGTGACTAGCGGTGTAACAGATACGCAGTATTTT
-,TRBJ2-1,TRBV10-3,-,CAISELELGEQFF,TGTGCCATCAGTGAGTTGGAGTTAGGTGAGCAGTTCTTC
-,TRBJ2-2,TRBV6-5,-,CASSYSVPNTGELFF,TGTGCCAGCAGTTACTCGGTACCGAACACCGGGGAGCTGTTTTTT
-,TRBJ2-5,TRBV19,-,CASSIRFSEETQYF,TGTGCCAGTAGTATCCGGTTTAGCGAAGAGACCCAGTACTTC
-,TRBJ2-7,TRBV23-1,-,CASSHGGLGRAQYF,TGCGCCAGCAGCCATGGGGGGCTGGGCCGCGCGCAGTACTTC
TRBD1,TRBJ1-3,TRBV28,once,CASSWDRVAGNTIYF,TGTGCCAGCAGTTGGGACAGGGTGGCCGGAAACACCATATATTTT
TRBD1,TRBJ1-5,TRBV18,once,CASSIRQGDNQPQHF,TGTGCCAGCTCAATACGACAGGGGGACAATCAGCCCCAGCATTTT
-,TRBJ2-3,TRBV7-9,-,CASSPEATDTQYF,TGTGCCAGCAGCCCTGAAGCAACAGATACGCAGTATTTT
TRBD1,TRBJ2-5,TRBV6-1,-,CASSEGTGNSMTQYF,TGTGCCAGCAGTGAAGGGACAGGGAATTCTATGACCCAGTACTTC
TRBD1,TRBJ1-2,TRBV7-8,-,CASSSDRVYGYTF,TGTGCCAGCAGTTCGGACAGGGTCTATGGCTACACCTTC
-,TRBJ1-1,TRBV12-2,-,CASRFIGTPNTEAFF,TGTGCAAGTCGCTTCATCGGGACGCCGAACACTGAAGCTTTCTTT
TRBD1,TRBJ2-7,TRBV28,-,CASSSAGTGSYEQYF,TGTGCCAGCAGTTCGGCCGGGACAGGCTCCTACGAGCAGTACTTC
-,TRBJ2-1,TRBV5-4,-,CASSFGGLRYNEQFF,TGTGCCAGCAGCTTTGGAGGGTTACGCTACAATGAGCAGTTCTTC
-,TRBJ2-1,TRBV7-9,once,CASRPSGSINEQFF,TGTGCCAGCAGACCTTCCGGGAGTATAAATGAGCAGTTCTTC
-,TRBJ2-7,TRBV7-2,-,CASSLVGGSHEQYF,TGTGCCAGCAGCTTAGTCGGAGGGAGCCACGAGCAGTACTTC
TRBD1,TRBJ1-1,TRBV5-1,-,CASSLTGGELEAFF,TGCGCCAGCAGCTTGACAGGGGGAGAACTCGAAGCTTTCTTT
-,TRBJ1-5,TRBV6-6,-,CASRSRDRPDQPQHF,TGTGCCAGCAGAAGTAGGGACCGGCCAGATCAGCCCCAGCATTTT
TRBD2,TRBJ2-7,TRBV4-3,-,CASSQEASGSFVYEQYF,TGCGCCAGCAGCCAAGAGGCTAGCGGGAGTTTCGTTTACGAGCAGTACTTC
-,TRBJ2-1,TRBV11-3,-,CASSTSRASSYNEQFF,TGTGCCAGCAGCACATCTAGGGCGAGCTCCTACAATGAGCAGTTCTTC
-,TRBJ1-5,TRBV11-2,-,CASSIDGDSNQPQHF,TGTGCCAGCAGCATAGACGGAGATAGCAATCAGCCCCAGCATTTT
-,TRBJ2-5,TRBV7-2,-,CASVAIVGETQYF,TGTGCCAGCGTCGCCATAGTAGGGGAGACCCAGTACTTC
TRBD2,TRBJ2-3,TRBV5-1,-,CATARTSGKEGTDTQYF,TGCGCCACCGCCCGGACTAGCGGAAAAGAAGGCACAGATACGCAGTATTTT
TRBD1,TRBJ1-3,TRBV5-1,-,CASKQGDGDTIYF,TGCGCCAGCAAACAGGGGGATGGGGACACCATATATTTT
TRBD2,TRBJ2-5,TRBV5-6,-,CASSSPGLAGGETQYF,TGTGCCAGCAGCTCGCCAGGACTAGCGGGGGGAGAGACCCAGTACTTC
-,TRBJ2-7,TRBV10-1,-,CASLKGGGGYEQYF,TGCGCCAGCCTTAAAGGAGGCGGAGGCTACGAGCAGTACTTC
TRBD1,TRBJ1-5,TRBV19,once,CASSILRQGHLQPQHF,TGTGCCAGTAGTATATTGAGACAGGGGCATTTGCAGCCCCAGCATTTT
-,TRBJ2-7,TRBV9,-,CASSVGPGPGEQYF,TGTGCCAGCAGCGTGGGGCCGGGACCGGGCGAGCAGTACTTC
-,TRBJ1-1,TRBV18,-,CASSPRRVLGKNTEAFF,TGTGCCAGCTCACCACGAAGGGTGCTCGGAAAGAACACTGAAGCTTTCTTT
TRBD1,TRBJ1-5,TRBV29-1,-,CSVTFQGASPQHF,TGCAGCGTGACGTTCCAGGGGGCCTCGCCCCAGCATTTT